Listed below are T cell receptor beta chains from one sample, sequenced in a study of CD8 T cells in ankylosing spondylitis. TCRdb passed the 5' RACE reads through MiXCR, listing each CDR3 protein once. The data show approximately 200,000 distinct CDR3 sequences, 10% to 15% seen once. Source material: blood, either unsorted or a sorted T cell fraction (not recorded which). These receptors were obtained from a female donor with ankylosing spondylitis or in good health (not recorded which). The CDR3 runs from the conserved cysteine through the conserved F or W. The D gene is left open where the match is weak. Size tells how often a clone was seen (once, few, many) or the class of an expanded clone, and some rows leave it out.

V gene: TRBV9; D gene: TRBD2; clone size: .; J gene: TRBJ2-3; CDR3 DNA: TGTGCCAGCAGCCCCTCAACTAGCGGGAAAGGTACGCAGTATTTT; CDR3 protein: CASSPSTSGKGTQYF
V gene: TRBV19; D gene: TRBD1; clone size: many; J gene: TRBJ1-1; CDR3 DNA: TGTGCCAGTTCTCACTTCAGAGGAGGGGGCGCTGAAGCTTTCTTT; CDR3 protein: CASSHFRGGGAEAFF
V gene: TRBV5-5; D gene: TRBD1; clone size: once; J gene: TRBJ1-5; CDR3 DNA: TGTGCCAGCAGCTCGTTCCAGGGACAGGGGGGTCAGCCCCAGCATTTT; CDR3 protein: CASSSFQGQGGQPQHF
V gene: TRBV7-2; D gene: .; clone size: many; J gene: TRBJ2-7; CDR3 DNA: TGTGCCAGCAGCGCCTTAATTTCCTACGAGCAGTACTTC; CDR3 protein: CASSALISYEQYF
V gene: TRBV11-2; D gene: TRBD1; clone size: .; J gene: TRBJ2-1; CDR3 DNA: TGTGCCAGCAGCTTAGGCCAGGGGGCCGTATCCTACAATGAGCAGTTCTTC; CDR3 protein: CASSLGQGAVSYNEQFF
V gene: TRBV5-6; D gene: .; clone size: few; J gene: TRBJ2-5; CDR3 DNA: TGTGCCAGCAGCCACAGGGTGGAGACCCAGTACTTC; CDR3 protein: CASSHRVETQYF
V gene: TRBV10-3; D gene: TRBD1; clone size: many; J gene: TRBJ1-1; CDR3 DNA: TGTGCCATCAGGGGACAGGGAAAGAACACTGAAGCTTTCTTT; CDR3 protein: CAIRGQGKNTEAFF
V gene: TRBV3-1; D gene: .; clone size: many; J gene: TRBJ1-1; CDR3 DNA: TGTGCCAGCAGCCAAGATGTGGCTGCCTACATTCTGAACACTGAAGCTTTCTTT; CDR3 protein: CASSQDVAAYILNTEAFF
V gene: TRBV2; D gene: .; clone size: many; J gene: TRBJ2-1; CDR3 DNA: TGTGCCAGCAGTGAAGATAGTAGCTCAAATGAGCAGTTCTTC; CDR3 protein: CASSEDSSSNEQFF
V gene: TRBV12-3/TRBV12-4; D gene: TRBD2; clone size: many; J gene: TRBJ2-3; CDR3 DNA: TGTGCCAGCAGTTTAGCGACTAGCGGGAGTCGTTCAGATACGCAGTATTTT; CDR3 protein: CASSLATSGSRSDTQYF
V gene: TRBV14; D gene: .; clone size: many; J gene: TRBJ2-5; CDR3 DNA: TGTGCCAGCAGCCAAGGGGTCGGAAGGGGTGAAGAGACCCAGTACTTC; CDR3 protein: CASSQGVGRGEETQYF
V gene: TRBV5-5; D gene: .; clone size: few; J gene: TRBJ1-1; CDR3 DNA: TGTGCCAGCAGCTCTCGGGCCCTCAACACTGAAGCTTTCTTT; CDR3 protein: CASSSRALNTEAFF
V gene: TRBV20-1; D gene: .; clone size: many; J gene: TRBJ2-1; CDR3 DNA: TGCAGTGCTCATAAGCCAGGGTACAATGAGCAGTTCTTC; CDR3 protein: CSAHKPGYNEQFF
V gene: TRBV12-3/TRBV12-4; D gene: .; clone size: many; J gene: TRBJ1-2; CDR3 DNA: TGTGCCAGCAGTTTAGCGGGGGCACCACATGGCTACACCTTC; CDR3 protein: CASSLAGAPHGYTF
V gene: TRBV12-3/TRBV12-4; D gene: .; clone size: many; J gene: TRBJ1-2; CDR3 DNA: TGTGCCAGCAGTTTCGGGGGAAGGGGACGCTACACCTTC; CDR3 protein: CASSFGGRGRYTF
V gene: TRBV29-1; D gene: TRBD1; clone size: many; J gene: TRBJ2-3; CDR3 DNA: TGCAGCGCTACGACAGGGGAAGGGACAGATACGCAGTATTTT; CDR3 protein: CSATTGEGTDTQYF
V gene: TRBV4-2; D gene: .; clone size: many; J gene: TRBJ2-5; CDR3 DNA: TGTGCCAGCAGCCAAGAGATTGCAGGGTCCCAAGAGACCCAGTACTTC; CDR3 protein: CASSQEIAGSQETQYF
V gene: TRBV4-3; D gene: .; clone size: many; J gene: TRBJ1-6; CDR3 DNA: TGCGCCAGCAGCCAAGAGGTGGGGTACTATAATTCACCCCTCCACTTT; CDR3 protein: CASSQEVGYYNSPLHF
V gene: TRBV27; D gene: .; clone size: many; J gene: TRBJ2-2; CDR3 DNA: TGTGCCAGCAGTTCGTTCGACCCTTACACCGGGGAGCTGTTTTTT; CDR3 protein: CASSSFDPYTGELFF
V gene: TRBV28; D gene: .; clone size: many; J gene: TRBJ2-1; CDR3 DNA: TGTGCCAGCAAGGAAGACAGTAGCTCCTACAATGAGCAGTTCTTC; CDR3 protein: CASKEDSSSYNEQFF
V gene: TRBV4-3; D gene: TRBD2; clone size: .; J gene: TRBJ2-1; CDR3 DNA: TGCGCCAGCGGGGGGACTAGCGGGAGTGAGCAGTTCTTC; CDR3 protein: CASGGTSGSEQFF
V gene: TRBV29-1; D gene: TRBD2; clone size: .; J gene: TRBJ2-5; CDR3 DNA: TGCAGCGTTAGGACTAGCGGGAGGGGGGAGACCCAGTACTTC; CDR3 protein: CSVRTSGRGETQYF